The 11 T cell receptor beta chains below were found in one sample sequenced in a study of OX40 agonist ivuxolimab in advanced cancers. Library creation used the immunoSEQ multiplex PCR assay. What TCRdb holds here is the immuneACCESS table cut down to in-frame rearrangements. Part of the clones is not present; checked against another copy, under half of the missing clones reflect an unresolved V gene, and the others are unexplained. Counted in this sample were over 30,000 clones; about nine tenths of them appeared once. The ten top clones hold about 4.2% of the sample. The sample in question was CD4+ or CD8+ T cells sorted from blood, obtained in a trial of the OX40 agonist ivuxolimab. The receptors shown here come from an adult with an advanced solid tumor such as melanoma, head and neck, liver or kidney cancer.

V and J are TRBV2 and TRBJ2-2, with 11 bases fitting TRBD2. Germline V CDR1 and CDR2: SNHLY, FYNNEI. CDR3 length equals 15 residues. V was clipped by 6 bases and J by 5 bases; unmatched bases: 5. The chain's CDR3 is CASSILAGDTGELFF. The CDR3 DNA sequence: TGTGCCAGCAGCATACTAGCGGGGGATACCGGGGAGCTGTTTTTT.

The chain couples TRBV23-1 to TRBJ2-3; D may be TRBD2 (6 bases). TRBV23-1 is sorted into the ORF group, with uncertain function. Trimming took 3 bases from V and 1 from J, leaving 11 bases between them. The CDR3 is made up of 15 amino acids. CDR3 in DNA: TGCGCCAGCAGTCACCTCGGGGAGGGCACAGATACGCAGTATTTT. Translation gives CASSHLGEGTDTQYF.

The rearrangement links TRBV7-1 to TRBJ2-7; D possibly uses TRBD1 or TRBD2 (5 bases each). TRBV7-1 qualifies as an ORF whose function is uncertain. Trimming took 5 bases from V and 2 from J, leaving 19 bases between them. This CDR3 contains 16 residues. CDR3 nucleotides: TGTGCCAGCAGCCCCCTCAGGGAGTCCCACACCTACGAGCAGTACTTC. This sequence encodes CASSPLRESHTYEQYF.

The chain uses TRBV7-9 and TRBJ2-5; TRBD2 matches at 10 bases. CDR1 and CDR2 from the germline V gene are SEHNR and FQNEAQ (reference sequence). This CDR3 has 14 residues. V shed 7 bases, J shed 3 bases, and the junction held 5 bases outside the gene matches. Here the CDR3 DNA reads TGTGCCAGCACTCTAGCGGGAGAAAAAGAGACCCAGTACTTC. This translates into CASTLAGEKETQYF.

The gene calls are TRBV15 and TRBJ1-1; 8 bases are a match to TRBD1. This CDR3 is 15 amino acids long. V lost 4 bases to trimming and J lost 3 bases; unmatched junction nucleotides: 7. The germline CDR1 and CDR2 sequences are LNHNV and YYDKDF (reference sequence). The CDR3 DNA reads as TGTGCCACCAGCAAGGGAACAGGGGGGCACACTGAAGCTTTCTTT. Translating it yields CATSKGTGGHTEAFF.

V gene TRBV30 combines with J gene TRBJ2-7; 8 bases are a match to TRBD2. V dropped 4 bases and J dropped 0; count of bases not matched to a gene: 8. The CDR3 runs to 15 residues. CDR1 is GTSNPN and CDR2 is SVGIG in the germline V gene (reference sequence). The CDR3 nucleotides read TGTGCCTGGAAGCACCCTAGCGGGTACTCCTACGAGCAGTACTTC. Translated, it gives CAWKHPSGYSYEQYF.

V gene TRBV7-2 combines with J gene TRBJ2-1, with 11 positions matching TRBD2. The CDR3 runs 19 residues. Germline lookup yields CDR1 SGHTA and CDR2 FQGNSA. Trimming removed 5 bases from V and 0 bases from J; junction bases left unmatched: 12. CDR3: CASSPEVAGGRSSYNEQFF. DNA for the CDR3: TGTGCCAGCAGCCCGGAGGTAGCGGGGGGGCGAAGCTCCTACAATGAGCAGTTCTTC.

The rearrangement uses TRBV6-1 and TRBJ1-5, with D unclear. Per the germline V gene, CDR1 is MNHNS and CDR2 is SASEGT. Between the trimmed V and J ends, which lost 0 bases and 4 bases, there was a span of 10 bases. The CDR3 has 15 amino acids. The CDR3 spells CASSEAWGGNQPQHF. CDR3 bases: TGTGCCAGCAGTGAAGCTTGGGGAGGAAATCAGCCCCAGCATTTT.

V and J are TRBV9 and TRBJ1-2; no reliable D call. The V and J ends lost 0 bases and 1 base respectively, with 10 bases between them. The CDR3 loop spans 15 amino acids. Germline V gene sequence: CDR1 SGDLS, CDR2 YYNGEE. In nucleotides, the CDR3 is TGTGCCAGCAGCGTAGAGCCAGACCTTAACTATGGCTACACCTTC. It codes for CASSVEPDLNYGYTF.

V and J are TRBV7-2 and TRBJ2-2; 7 bases map to TRBD2. Trimming removed 1 base from V and 4 bases from J; junction bases left unmatched: 9. This CDR3 is 17 amino acids long. CDR1 and CDR2 from the germline V gene are SGHTA and FQGNSA. CDR3 sequence (DNA): TGTGCCAGCAGCTTAGTAGGGCAGGGCGGGGGCACCGGGGAGCTGTTTTTT. Its translation: CASSLVGQGGGTGELFF. Full variable domain (rest looked up from reference TRBV7-2 and TRBJ2-2): GAGVSQSPSNKVTEKGKDVELRCDPISGHTALYWYRQSLGQGLEFLIYFQGNSAPDKSGLPSDRFSAERTGGSVSTLTIQRTQQEDSAVYLCASSLVGQGGGTGELFFGEGSRLTVL.

The J gene is TRBJ1-5, the V gene TRBV30, with TRBD1 as a possible D gene (6 bases). Germline V gene sequence: CDR1 GTSNPN, CDR2 SVGIG (reference sequence). The CDR3 runs 16 residues. The V end was cut by 0 bases, the J end by 7 bases, with 19 bases between. For the CDR3, the DNA is TGTGCCTGGAGTGTACTATCTCTGGGGGGCGGACAGCCCCAGCATTTT. As protein: CAWSVLSLGGGQPQHF.